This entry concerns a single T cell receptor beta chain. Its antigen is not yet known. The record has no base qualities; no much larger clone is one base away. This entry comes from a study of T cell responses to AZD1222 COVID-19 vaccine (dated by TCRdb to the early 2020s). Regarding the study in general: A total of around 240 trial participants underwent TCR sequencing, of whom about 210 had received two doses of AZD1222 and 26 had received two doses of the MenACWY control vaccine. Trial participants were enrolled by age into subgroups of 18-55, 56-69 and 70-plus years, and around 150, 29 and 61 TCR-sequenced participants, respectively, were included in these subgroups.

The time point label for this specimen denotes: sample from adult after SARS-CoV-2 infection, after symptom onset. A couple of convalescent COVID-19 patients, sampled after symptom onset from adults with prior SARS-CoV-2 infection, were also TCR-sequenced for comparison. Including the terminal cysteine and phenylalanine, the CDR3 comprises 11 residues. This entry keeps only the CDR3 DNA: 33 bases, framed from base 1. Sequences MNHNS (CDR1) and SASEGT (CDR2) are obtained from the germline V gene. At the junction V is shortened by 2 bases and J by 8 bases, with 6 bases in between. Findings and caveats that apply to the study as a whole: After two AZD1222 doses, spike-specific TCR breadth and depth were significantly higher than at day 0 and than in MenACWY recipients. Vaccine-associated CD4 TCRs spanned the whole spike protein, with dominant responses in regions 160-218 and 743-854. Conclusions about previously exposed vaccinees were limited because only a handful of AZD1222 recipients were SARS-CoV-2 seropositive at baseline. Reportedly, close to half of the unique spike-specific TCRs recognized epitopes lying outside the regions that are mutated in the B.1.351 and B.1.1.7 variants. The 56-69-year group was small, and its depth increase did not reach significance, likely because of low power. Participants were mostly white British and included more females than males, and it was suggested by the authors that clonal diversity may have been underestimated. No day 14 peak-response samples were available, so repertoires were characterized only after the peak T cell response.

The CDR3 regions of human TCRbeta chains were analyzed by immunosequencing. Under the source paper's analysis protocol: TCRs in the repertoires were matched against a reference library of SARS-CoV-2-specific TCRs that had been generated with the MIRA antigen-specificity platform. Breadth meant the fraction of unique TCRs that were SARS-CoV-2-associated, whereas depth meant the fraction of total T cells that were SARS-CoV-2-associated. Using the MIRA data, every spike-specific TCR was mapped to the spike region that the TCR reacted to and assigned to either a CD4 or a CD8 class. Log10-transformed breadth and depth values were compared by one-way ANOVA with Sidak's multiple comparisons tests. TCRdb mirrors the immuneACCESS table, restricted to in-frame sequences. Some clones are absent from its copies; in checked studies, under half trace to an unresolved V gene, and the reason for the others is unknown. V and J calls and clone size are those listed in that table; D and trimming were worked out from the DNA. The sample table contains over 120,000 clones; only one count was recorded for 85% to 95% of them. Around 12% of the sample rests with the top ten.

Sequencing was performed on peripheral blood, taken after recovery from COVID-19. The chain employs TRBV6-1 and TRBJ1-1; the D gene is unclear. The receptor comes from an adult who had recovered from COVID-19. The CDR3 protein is CASSERVEAFF. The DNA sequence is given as TGTGCCAGCAGTGAAAGGGTAGAAGCTTTCTTT.